A selection of T cell receptor beta chains follows, all from one sample in a study of vaccination and CD4 T cells after COVID-19. Using its own MiXCR run on the PCR reads, TCRdb lists one record per CDR3 protein. The sample holds thousands of distinct CDR3 sequences, around 64% seen once. No antigen is known for these receptors. Sequencing input: CD4+ T cells from blood, cultured in vitro. The source of these receptors is a human donor who had recovered from COVID-19. The CDR3 runs from the conserved cysteine through the conserved F or W. The order of the fields is V gene, clone size, D gene, J gene, CDR3 protein, CDR3 DNA. A D gene is named only where the DNA matches it firmly. Some rows mark clone size as missing; the rest say once, few, many or name a class of expanded clone.

>TRBV20-1|.|.|TRBJ2-5
CSARVFEETQYF
TGCAGTGCTAGAGTATTTGAAGAGACCCAGTACTTC
>TRBV20-1|few|.|TRBJ1-5
CSAREQGPNQPQHF
TGCAGTGCTAGAGAGCAGGGTCCCAATCAGCCCCAGCATTTT
>TRBV21-1|few|.|TRBJ2-7
CASSKGGQPYEQYF
TGTGCCAGCAGCAAAGGGGGACAGCCTTACGAGCAGTACTTC
>TRBV20-1|few|TRBD1|TRBJ1-5
CSARPGQVNQPQHF
TGCAGTGCTAGGCCGGGACAGGTCAATCAGCCCCAGCATTTT
>TRBV4-2|.|.|TRBJ1-1
CASSSFHGGAGEAFF
TGTGCCAGCAGCTCCTTTCACGGGGGGGCGGGTGAAGCTTTCTTT
>TRBV10-1|.|.|TRBJ1-1
CASSQGFGTEAFF
TGCGCCAGCAGCCAGGGTTTTGGCACTGAAGCTTTCTTT
>TRBV19|.|TRBD1|TRBJ2-2
CASATGQGAGELFF
TGTGCCAGCGCTACCGGACAGGGGGCCGGGGAGCTGTTTTTT
>TRBV5-4|.|TRBD1|TRBJ2-3
CASSFTGTGDADTQYF
TGTGCCAGCAGTTTCACCGGGACAGGGGACGCAGATACGCAGTATTTT
>TRBV18|.|.|TRBJ1-1
CASSPGAWITEAFF
TGTGCCAGCTCACCTGGGGCGTGGATCACTGAAGCTTTCTTT
>TRBV7-2|.|TRBD1|TRBJ1-6
CASSPGTGGSSPLHF
TGTGCCAGCAGCCCCGGGACAGGGGGGAGTTCACCCCTCCACTTT
>TRBV20-1|.|.|TRBJ1-2
CSPSRGSDVGGYGYTF
TGCAGTCCCTCGAGGGGGTCAGACGTGGGAGGGTATGGCTACACCTTC
>TRBV30|large|.|TRBJ1-2
CAWSKGANYGYTF
TGTGCCTGGAGTAAAGGGGCGAACTATGGCTACACCTTC
>TRBV20-1|.|TRBD1|TRBJ2-1
CSARVMDRGYNEQFF
TGCAGTGCTAGAGTTATGGACAGGGGGTACAATGAGCAGTTCTTC
>TRBV6-5|few|.|TRBJ1-1
CASSDSGHLNTEAFF
TGTGCCAGCAGTGACTCGGGACACCTAAACACTGAAGCTTTCTTT
>TRBV20-1|.|.|TRBJ1-6
CSARAIRSPLHF
TGCAGTGCTAGAGCCATCCGATCACCCCTCCACTTT
>TRBV7-3|.|TRBD2|TRBJ2-3
CASRMAGGADTQYF
TGTGCCAGCAGGATGGCGGGAGGGGCAGATACGCAGTATTTT
>TRBV20-1|few|.|TRBJ2-3
CSARAVASTDTQYF
TGCAGTGCTAGAGCGGTAGCTAGCACAGATACGCAGTATTTT
>TRBV5-4|.|TRBD2|TRBJ2-1
CASSSPGLAGVGNEQFF
TGTGCCAGCAGCTCTCCGGGACTAGCGGGAGTAGGCAATGAGCAGTTCTTC
>TRBV6-4|.|.|TRBJ2-6
CASSDSGVPRLAGANVLTF
TGTGCCAGCAGTGACTCGGGGGTCCCTAGGTTGGCTGGGGCCAACGTCCTGACTTTC
>TRBV24-1|few|.|TRBJ1-1
CATSDPLMTEAFF
TGTGCCACCAGTGATCCCCTTATGACTGAAGCTTTCTTT
>TRBV7-2|.|.|TRBJ1-5
CASSLGPYSNQPQHF
TGTGCCAGCAGCTTAGGGCCTTATAGCAATCAGCCCCAGCATTTT
>TRBV6-5|.|.|TRBJ1-1
CASSSVDLNTEAFF
TGTGCCAGCAGTTCCGTGGACCTAAACACTGAAGCTTTCTTT
>TRBV6-5|.|.|TRBJ1-5
CASSSRQVQSNQPQHF
TGTGCCAGCAGTTCCCGACAGGTCCAAAGCAATCAGCCCCAGCATTTT
>TRBV6-5|.|TRBD2|TRBJ2-5
CASSSIAGPTGETQYF
TGTGCCAGCAGTTCTATAGCGGGGCCTACCGGGGAGACCCAGTACTTC
>TRBV5-6|once|.|TRBJ1-2
CASSRTANYGYTF
TGTGCCAGCAGCCGGACGGCTAACTATGGCTACACCTTC
>TRBV12-3/TRBV12-4|.|.|TRBJ1-5
CASSFGGQPQHF
TGTGCCAGCAGTTTTGGGGGTCAGCCCCAGCATTTT
>TRBV10-3|hyperexpanded|.|TRBJ1-2
CAIVRGANYGYTF
TGTGCCATCGTGAGAGGAGCTAACTATGGCTACACCTTC
>TRBV7-2|large|.|TRBJ2-5
CASSFTGGETQYF
TGTGCCAGCAGCTTCACGGGTGGAGAGACCCAGTACTTC
>TRBV2|.|.|TRBJ2-3
CASSELGGTDTQYF
TGTGCCAGCAGTGAATTGGGGGGCACAGATACGCAGTATTTT
>TRBV5-1|.|TRBD2|TRBJ2-5
CASSLSSGRGETQYF
TGCGCCAGCAGCTTGTCTAGCGGGAGAGGTGAGACCCAGTACTTC
>TRBV20-1|.|.|TRBJ2-5
CSAKNQRWAETQYF
TGCAGTGCCAAGAACCAGCGGTGGGCAGAGACCCAGTACTTC
>TRBV10-3|.|.|TRBJ2-2
CAISESGGPGELFF
TGTGCCATCAGTGAGTCTGGGGGGCCCGGGGAGCTGTTTTTT
>TRBV20-1|few|.|TRBJ1-5
CSAATGNQPQHF
TGCAGTGCCGCGACCGGCAATCAGCCCCAGCATTTT
>TRBV5-4|.|.|TRBJ2-5
CASSSNTGSRETQYF
TGTGCCAGCAGCTCGAATACAGGTTCTCGGGAGACCCAGTACTTC
>TRBV7-3|once|.|TRBJ2-1
CASSSGFAYDNEQFF
TGTGCCAGCAGCTCTGGATTCGCGTACGACAATGAGCAGTTCTTC
>TRBV19|.|TRBD1|TRBJ1-2
CASRAGQGRYGYTF
TGTGCCAGTAGGGCCGGACAGGGAAGATATGGCTACACCTTC
>TRBV20-1|.|TRBD1|TRBJ1-2
CSARGDRASYGYTF
TGCAGTGCTAGAGGGGACAGGGCCTCCTATGGCTACACCTTC
>TRBV12-3/TRBV12-4|medium-sized|TRBD1|TRBJ2-1
CASSLGGTGVEQFF
TGTGCCAGCAGTTTAGGCGGGACAGGGGTAGAGCAGTTCTTC
>TRBV10-3|.|TRBD1|TRBJ1-1
CAISEQPRQGTEAFF
TGTGCCATCAGTGAACAACCCCGACAGGGCACTGAAGCTTTCTTT
>TRBV19|.|.|TRBJ1-2
CASSMDRINYGYTF
TGTGCCAGTAGTATGGACCGTATAAACTATGGCTACACCTTC
>TRBV24-1|.|.|TRBJ2-3
CATSGHLRTDTQYF
TGTGCCACCAGTGGGCACCTCCGCACAGATACGCAGTATTTT
>TRBV6-4|few|.|TRBJ2-3
CASRATGESTDTQYF
TGTGCCAGCAGAGCCACGGGGGAAAGCACAGATACGCAGTATTTT
>TRBV6-2/TRBV6-3|.|.|TRBJ2-7
CASSYHSDITYEQYF
TGTGCCAGCAGTTACCACTCGGACATCACATACGAGCAGTACTTC
>TRBV10-2|once|.|TRBJ2-1
CASSDWGQGEQFF
TGCGCCAGCAGTGATTGGGGCCAGGGGGAGCAGTTCTTC
>TRBV19|.|TRBD1|TRBJ2-7
CASSINWAPDRVSYEQYF
TGTGCCAGTAGTATTAATTGGGCTCCGGACAGGGTCTCCTACGAGCAGTACTTC
>TRBV7-2|.|.|TRBJ2-7
CASSSRSAKSSYEQYF
TGTGCCAGCAGCTCCAGATCGGCGAAGAGCTCCTACGAGCAGTACTTC
>TRBV11-3|few|.|TRBJ1-5
CASSLDGNQPQHF
TGTGCCAGCAGCTTAGATGGGAATCAGCCCCAGCATTTT
>TRBV11-3|once|.|TRBJ2-3
CASNSRGGGADTQYF
TGTGCCAGCAACTCTAGGGGGGGCGGGGCGGATACGCAGTATTTT
>TRBV11-3|few|.|TRBJ2-5
CASSGVAAETQYF
TGTGCCAGCAGCGGGGTAGCGGCCGAGACCCAGTACTTC
>TRBV5-3|.|.|TRBJ2-3
CARSLKGTDTQYF
TGTGCCAGAAGCTTAAAGGGAACAGATACGCAGTATTTT